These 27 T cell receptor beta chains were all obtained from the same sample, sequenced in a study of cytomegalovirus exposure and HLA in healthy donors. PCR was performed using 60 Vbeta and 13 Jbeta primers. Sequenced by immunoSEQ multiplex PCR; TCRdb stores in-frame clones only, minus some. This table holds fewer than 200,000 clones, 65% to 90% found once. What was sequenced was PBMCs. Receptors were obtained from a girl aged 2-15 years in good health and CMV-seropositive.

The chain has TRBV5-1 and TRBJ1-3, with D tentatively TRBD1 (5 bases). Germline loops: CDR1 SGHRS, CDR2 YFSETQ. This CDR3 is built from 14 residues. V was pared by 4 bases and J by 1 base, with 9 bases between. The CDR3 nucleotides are TGCGCCAGCAGCCCGACAGTATCTGGAAACACCATATATTTT. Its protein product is CASSPTVSGNTIYF.

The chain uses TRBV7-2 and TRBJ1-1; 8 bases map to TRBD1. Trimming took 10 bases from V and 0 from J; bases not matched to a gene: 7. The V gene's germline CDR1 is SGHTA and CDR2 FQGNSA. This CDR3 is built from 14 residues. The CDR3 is CAIRTGGMNTEAFF. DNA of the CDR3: TGTGCCATCCGAACAGGGGGGATGAACACTGAAGCTTTCTTT.

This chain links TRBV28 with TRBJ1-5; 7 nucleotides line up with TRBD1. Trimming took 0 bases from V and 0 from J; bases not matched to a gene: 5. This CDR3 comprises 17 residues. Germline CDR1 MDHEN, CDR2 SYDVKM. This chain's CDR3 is CASSLWGDRPSNQPQHF. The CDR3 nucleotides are TGTGCCAGCAGTTTATGGGGGGACAGACCTAGCAATCAGCCCCAGCATTTT.

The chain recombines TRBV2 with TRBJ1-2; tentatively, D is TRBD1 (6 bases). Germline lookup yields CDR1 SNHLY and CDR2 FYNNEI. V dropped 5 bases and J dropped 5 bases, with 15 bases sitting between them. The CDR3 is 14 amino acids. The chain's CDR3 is CASSQQGPQYGYTF. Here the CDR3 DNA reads TGTGCCAGCAGTCAGCAGGGGCCTCAGTATGGCTACACCTTC.

The CDR3 sequence is CASSYPGAEAFF. The CDR3 DNA is TGTGCCAGCAGTTACCCGGGGGCTGAAGCTTTCTTT. J is TRBJ1-1 and V is TRBV6-5, with D possibly being TRBD1 (5 bases). Between the trimmed V and J ends, which lost 2 bases and 6 bases, there was a span of 7 bases. This CDR3 contains 12 residues. Germline assignment: CDR1 MNHEY and CDR2 SVGAGI.

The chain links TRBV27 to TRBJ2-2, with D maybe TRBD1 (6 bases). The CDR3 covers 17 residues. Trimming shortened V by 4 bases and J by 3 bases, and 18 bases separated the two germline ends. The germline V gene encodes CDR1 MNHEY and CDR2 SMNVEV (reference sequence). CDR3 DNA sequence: TGTGCCAGCAGTTCCTACTTCTCGGCAGGGGACACCGGGGAGCTGTTTTTT. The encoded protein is CASSSYFSAGDTGELFF.

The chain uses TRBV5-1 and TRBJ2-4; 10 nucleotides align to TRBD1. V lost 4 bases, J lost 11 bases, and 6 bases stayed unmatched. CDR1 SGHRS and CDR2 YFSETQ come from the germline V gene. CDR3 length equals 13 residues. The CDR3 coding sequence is TGCGCCAGCAGCGGGGGACAGGGGAGGTTTCAGTACTTC. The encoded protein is CASSGGQGRFQYF.

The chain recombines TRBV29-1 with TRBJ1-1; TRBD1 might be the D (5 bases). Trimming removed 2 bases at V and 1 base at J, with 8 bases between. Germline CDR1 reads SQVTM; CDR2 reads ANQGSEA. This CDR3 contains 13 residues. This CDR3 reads CSVERGTNTEAFF. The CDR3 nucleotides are TGCAGCGTTGAAAGGGGAACGAACACTGAAGCTTTCTTT.

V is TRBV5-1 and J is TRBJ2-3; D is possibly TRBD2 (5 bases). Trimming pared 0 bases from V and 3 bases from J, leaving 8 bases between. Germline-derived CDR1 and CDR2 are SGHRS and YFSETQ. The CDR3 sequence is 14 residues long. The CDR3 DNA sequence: TGCGCCAGCAGCTTGGGGGAGAGTACAGATACGCAGTATTTT. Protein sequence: CASSLGESTDTQYF.

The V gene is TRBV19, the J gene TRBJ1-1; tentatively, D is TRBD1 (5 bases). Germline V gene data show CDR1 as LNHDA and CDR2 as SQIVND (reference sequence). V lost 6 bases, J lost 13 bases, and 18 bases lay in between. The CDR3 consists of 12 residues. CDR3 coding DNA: TGTGCCAGTAGCAGCCCGAAGTGGGGCGGTTTCTTT. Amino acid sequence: CASSSPKWGGFF.

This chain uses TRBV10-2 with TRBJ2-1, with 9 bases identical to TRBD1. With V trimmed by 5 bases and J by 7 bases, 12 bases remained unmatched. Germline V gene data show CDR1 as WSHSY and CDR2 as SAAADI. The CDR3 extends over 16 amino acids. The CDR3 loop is CASSLRRDRVRNEQFF. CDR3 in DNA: TGCGCCAGCAGTCTTCGCCGGGACAGGGTGCGGAATGAGCAGTTCTTC.

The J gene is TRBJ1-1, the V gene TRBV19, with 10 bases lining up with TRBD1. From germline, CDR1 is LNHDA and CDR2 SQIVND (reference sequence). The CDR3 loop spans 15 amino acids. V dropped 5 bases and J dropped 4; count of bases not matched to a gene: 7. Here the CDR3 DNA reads TGTGCCAGTAGTTCCCCGACAGGGGGCCGCACTGAAGCTTTCTTT. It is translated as CASSSPTGGRTEAFF.

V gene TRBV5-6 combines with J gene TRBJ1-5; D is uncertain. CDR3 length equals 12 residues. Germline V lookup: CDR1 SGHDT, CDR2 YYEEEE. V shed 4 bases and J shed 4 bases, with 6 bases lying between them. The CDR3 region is CASSTLNQPQHF. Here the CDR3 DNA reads TGTGCCAGCAGCACATTGAATCAGCCCCAGCATTTT.

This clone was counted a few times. CDR3 protein: CASSQQGPTEAFF. The CDR3 nucleotides are TGTGCCAGCAGTCAACAGGGGCCCACTGAAGCTTTCTTT. The V gene is TRBV6-1, the J gene TRBJ1-1; 7 positions match TRBD1. J gave up 4 bases and V 5 bases, and 4 bases lay outside the gene matches. This CDR3 is built from 13 residues. Germline V gene lookup returns CDR1 MNHNS and CDR2 SASEGT.

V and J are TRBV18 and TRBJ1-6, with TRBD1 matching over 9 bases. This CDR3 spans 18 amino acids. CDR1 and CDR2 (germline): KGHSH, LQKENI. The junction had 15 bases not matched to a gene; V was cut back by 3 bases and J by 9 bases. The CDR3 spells CASSPKETGTGHSSPLHF. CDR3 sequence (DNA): TGTGCCAGCTCACCGAAAGAAACCGGGACAGGGCATAGTTCACCCCTCCACTTT.

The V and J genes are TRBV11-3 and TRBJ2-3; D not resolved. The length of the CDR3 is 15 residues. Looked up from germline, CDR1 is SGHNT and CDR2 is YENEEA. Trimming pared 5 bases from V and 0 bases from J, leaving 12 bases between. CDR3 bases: TGTGCCAGCAGCGATTCTAGTTTTAGCACAGATACGCAGTATTTT. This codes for CASSDSSFSTDTQYF.

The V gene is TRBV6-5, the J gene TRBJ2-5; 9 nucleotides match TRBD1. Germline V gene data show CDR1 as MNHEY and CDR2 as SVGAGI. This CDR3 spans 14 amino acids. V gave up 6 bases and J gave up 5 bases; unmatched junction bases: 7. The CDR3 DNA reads TGTGCCAGCAGCCAGGACAGGGGAGGGGAGACCCAGTACTTC. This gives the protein CASSQDRGGETQYF.

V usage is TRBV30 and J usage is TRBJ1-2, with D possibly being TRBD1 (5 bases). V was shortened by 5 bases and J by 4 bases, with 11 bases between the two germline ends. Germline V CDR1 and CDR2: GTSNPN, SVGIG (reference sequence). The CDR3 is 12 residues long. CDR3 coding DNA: TGTGCCTGGGAGACAGAGTCCTATGGCTACACCTTC. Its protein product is CAWETESYGYTF.

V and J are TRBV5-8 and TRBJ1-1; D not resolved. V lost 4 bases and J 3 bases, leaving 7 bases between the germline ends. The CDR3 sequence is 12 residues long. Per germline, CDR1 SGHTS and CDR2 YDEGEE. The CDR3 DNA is TGTGCCAGCAGCCCGGACTACACTGAAGCTTTCTTT. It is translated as CASSPDYTEAFF. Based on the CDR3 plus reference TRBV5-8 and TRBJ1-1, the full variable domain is EAGVTQSPTHLIKTRGQQATLRCSPISGHTSVYWYQQALGLGLQFLLWYDEGEERNRGNFPPRFSGRQFPNYSSELNVNALELEDSALYLCASSPDYTEAFFGQGTRLTVV.

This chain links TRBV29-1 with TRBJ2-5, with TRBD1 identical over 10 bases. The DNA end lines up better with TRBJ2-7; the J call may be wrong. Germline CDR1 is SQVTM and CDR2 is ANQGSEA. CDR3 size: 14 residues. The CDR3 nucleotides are TGCAGCGTGGGCCCAGGGACAGGGGCCTACGAGCAGTACTTC. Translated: CSVGPGTGAYEQYF.

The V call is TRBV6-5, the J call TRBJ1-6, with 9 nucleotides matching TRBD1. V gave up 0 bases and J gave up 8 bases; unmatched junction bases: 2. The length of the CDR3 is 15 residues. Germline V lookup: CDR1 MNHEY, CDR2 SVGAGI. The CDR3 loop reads CASSYSGDRDSPLHF. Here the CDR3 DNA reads TGTGCCAGCAGTTACTCGGGGGACAGGGATTCACCCCTCCACTTT.

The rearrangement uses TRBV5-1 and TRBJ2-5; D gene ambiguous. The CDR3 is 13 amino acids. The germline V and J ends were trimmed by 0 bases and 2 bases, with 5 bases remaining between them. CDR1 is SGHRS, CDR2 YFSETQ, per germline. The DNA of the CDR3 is TGCGCCAGCAGCTTGGAACAGCAAGAGACCCAGTACTTC. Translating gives CASSLEQQETQYF.

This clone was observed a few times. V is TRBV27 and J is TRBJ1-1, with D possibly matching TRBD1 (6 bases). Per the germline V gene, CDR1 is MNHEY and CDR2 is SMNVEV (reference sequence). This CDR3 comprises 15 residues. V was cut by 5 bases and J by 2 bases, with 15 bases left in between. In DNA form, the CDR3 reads TGTGCCAGCAGTGTCCGCAAGGACAGAAACACTGAAGCTTTCTTT. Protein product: CASSVRKDRNTEAFF.

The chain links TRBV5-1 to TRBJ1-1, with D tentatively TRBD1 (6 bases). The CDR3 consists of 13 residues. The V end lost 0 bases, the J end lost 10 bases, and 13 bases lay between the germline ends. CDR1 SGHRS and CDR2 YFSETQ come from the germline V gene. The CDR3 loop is CASSLALDSPAFF. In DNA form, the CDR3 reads TGCGCCAGCAGCTTGGCCCTGGACAGCCCAGCTTTCTTT.

The chain's CDR3 is CASSQAIGSGVNEKLFF. In DNA, the CDR3 is TGTGCCAGCAGCCAAGCCATCGGGTCAGGGGTTAATGAAAAACTGTTTTTT. The J gene is TRBJ1-4, the V gene TRBV7-2; TRBD1 might be the D (6 bases). Trimming pared 5 bases from V and 4 bases from J, leaving 20 bases between. The CDR3 has 17 residues. The germline V gene encodes CDR1 SGHTA and CDR2 FQGNSA.

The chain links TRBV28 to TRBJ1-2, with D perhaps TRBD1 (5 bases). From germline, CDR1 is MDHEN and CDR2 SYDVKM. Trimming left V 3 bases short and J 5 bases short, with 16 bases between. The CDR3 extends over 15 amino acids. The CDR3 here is CASSFPGTDSYGYTF. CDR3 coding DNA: TGTGCCAGCAGTTTTCCCGGGACTGACTCATATGGCTACACCTTC.

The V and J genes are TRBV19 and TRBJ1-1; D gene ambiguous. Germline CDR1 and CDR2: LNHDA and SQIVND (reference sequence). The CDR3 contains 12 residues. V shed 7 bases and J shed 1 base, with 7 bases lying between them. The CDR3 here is CASMRWNTEAFF. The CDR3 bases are TGTGCCAGTATGCGGTGGAACACTGAAGCTTTCTTT.